This record concerns one T cell receptor (beta chain) sequence. Libraries were prepared by immunoSEQ multiplex PCR; TCRdb keeps only in-frame clonotypes and omits some of them. In the table there are roughly 66,000 clones, around 88% of which are singletons. This record comes from a study of technical replicates of blood from a few donors. V lost 4 bases and J lost 4, with 11 bases in between. The germline V gene has CDR1 SGHRS and CDR2 YFSETQ. CDR3 length: 14 amino acids. The chain recombines TRBV5-1 with TRBJ1-4; a weak D match, TRBD1 (6 bases). The sequenced material came from PBMCs. The receptor was derived from a human donor in good health. Some clones in this sample may be carry-over from other donors' samples. CDR3 region: CASSPGQINEKLFF. The CDR3 DNA reads TGCGCCAGCAGCCCCGGACAGATTAATGAAAAACTGTTTTTT.